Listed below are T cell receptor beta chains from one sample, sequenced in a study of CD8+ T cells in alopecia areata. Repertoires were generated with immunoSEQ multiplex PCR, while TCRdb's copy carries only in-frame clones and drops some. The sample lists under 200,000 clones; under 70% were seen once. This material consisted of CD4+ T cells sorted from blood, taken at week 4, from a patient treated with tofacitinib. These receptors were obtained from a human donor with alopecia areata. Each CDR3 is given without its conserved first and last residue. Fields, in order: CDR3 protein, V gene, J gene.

cdr3_aa: ASSLSAGAQLRSNIQY
v_call: TRBV7-2
j_call: TRBJ2-4

cdr3_aa: ASRPGLAQNTGELF
v_call: TRBV11-2
j_call: TRBJ2-2

cdr3_aa: ATSREQGPYGYT
v_call: TRBV15
j_call: TRBJ1-2

cdr3_aa: ASSPRGVGYEQY
v_call: TRBV9
j_call: TRBJ2-7

cdr3_aa: ASSLGRLFQETQY
v_call: TRBV7-2
j_call: TRBJ2-5

cdr3_aa: ASSEAGGHNEQF
v_call: TRBV2
j_call: TRBJ2-1

cdr3_aa: AWSVGTGPEKLF
v_call: TRBV30
j_call: TRBJ1-4

cdr3_aa: SGRPGTETQY
v_call: TRBV29-1
j_call: TRBJ2-5

cdr3_aa: AIKGAGTTEETQY
v_call: TRBV10-3
j_call: TRBJ2-5

cdr3_aa: SVAQGFGGYT
v_call: TRBV29-1
j_call: TRBJ1-2

cdr3_aa: ATSRDLQTDTQY
v_call: TRBV15
j_call: TRBJ2-3

cdr3_aa: ASAPTISYNEQF
v_call: TRBV25-1
j_call: TRBJ2-1

cdr3_aa: ASSECIAGETETQY
v_call: TRBV25-1
j_call: TRBJ2-5

cdr3_aa: ASSQSPSYEQY
v_call: TRBV5-6
j_call: TRBJ2-7

cdr3_aa: AFTGGRGYT
v_call: TRBV30
j_call: TRBJ1-2

cdr3_aa: ASRASGTGNTGELF
v_call: TRBV7-9
j_call: TRBJ2-2

cdr3_aa: ATSRGGLGETQY
v_call: TRBV15
j_call: TRBJ2-5

cdr3_aa: ATSYDRGQETQY
v_call: TRBV10-3
j_call: TRBJ2-5

cdr3_aa: ASRELAGGLPNEQF
v_call: TRBV2
j_call: TRBJ2-1

cdr3_aa: ASSLQGDYGYT
v_call: TRBV27
j_call: TRBJ1-2

cdr3_aa: ASSDSSGGANEQF
v_call: TRBV6-4
j_call: TRBJ2-1

cdr3_aa: AWSPPGETQY
v_call: TRBV30
j_call: TRBJ2-5

cdr3_aa: ASSQGLSTDTQY
v_call: TRBV4-2
j_call: TRBJ2-3

cdr3_aa: AWSSWGHSGNTIY
v_call: TRBV30
j_call: TRBJ1-3

cdr3_aa: ASSFGGNYGYT
v_call: TRBV5-1
j_call: TRBJ1-2

cdr3_aa: SVVPDKQETQY
v_call: TRBV29-1
j_call: TRBJ2-5

cdr3_aa: ASSTNRGSAF
v_call: TRBV7-2
j_call: TRBJ1-1

cdr3_aa: ASSARGGYGNIQY
v_call: TRBV9
j_call: TRBJ2-4

cdr3_aa: SVSKNNYGYT
v_call: TRBV29-1
j_call: TRBJ1-2

cdr3_aa: ASSPPTEEAF
v_call: TRBV7-8
j_call: TRBJ1-1

cdr3_aa: SVGESGNTIY
v_call: TRBV29-1
j_call: TRBJ1-3

cdr3_aa: ASSVAGDQETQY
v_call: TRBV9
j_call: TRBJ2-5

cdr3_aa: SVRQGDRQY
v_call: TRBV29-1
j_call: TRBJ2-7

cdr3_aa: AWSVGQTPNQPQH
v_call: TRBV30
j_call: TRBJ1-5

cdr3_aa: ASSQEPTNEKLF
v_call: TRBV4-3
j_call: TRBJ1-4

cdr3_aa: ASSIVRLPNTEAF
v_call: TRBV18
j_call: TRBJ1-1

cdr3_aa: ASKSISGNTIY
v_call: TRBV27
j_call: TRBJ1-3

cdr3_aa: SVWGSMYTEAF
v_call: TRBV29-1
j_call: TRBJ1-1

cdr3_aa: AWSADIDTEAF
v_call: TRBV30
j_call: TRBJ1-1

cdr3_aa: ASSQVKVTEAF
v_call: TRBV4-2
j_call: TRBJ1-1

cdr3_aa: SVELASGGYGEQY
v_call: TRBV29-1
j_call: TRBJ2-7

cdr3_aa: SVDRQGDGTDTQY
v_call: TRBV29-1
j_call: TRBJ2-3

cdr3_aa: ASSQDRALASTDTQY
v_call: TRBV4-1
j_call: TRBJ2-3

cdr3_aa: ASSLEGNIQY
v_call: TRBV5-1
j_call: TRBJ2-4

cdr3_aa: SVAERTSTDTQY
v_call: TRBV29-1
j_call: TRBJ2-3

cdr3_aa: ASSLETLAFQGYEQY
v_call: TRBV5-1
j_call: TRBJ2-7

cdr3_aa: AHRGWGYEKLF
v_call: TRBV30
j_call: TRBJ1-4

cdr3_aa: SVDVGGTVYQETQY
v_call: TRBV29-1
j_call: TRBJ2-5

cdr3_aa: SVTGTSGGTDTQY
v_call: TRBV29-1
j_call: TRBJ2-3

cdr3_aa: ASSLMGFTEAF
v_call: TRBV7-3
j_call: TRBJ1-1

cdr3_aa: SARLVNEQF
v_call: TRBV20-1
j_call: TRBJ2-1

cdr3_aa: SVAGTPSYNEQF
v_call: TRBV29-1
j_call: TRBJ2-1

cdr3_aa: ASSFRGSYGYT
v_call: TRBV27
j_call: TRBJ1-2

cdr3_aa: ASNQAGFGYGYT
v_call: TRBV6-5
j_call: TRBJ1-2